In its sample, the clone carrying this TCR beta chain was seen a few times. Its target is unknown. These data originate in a study of T-cell reconstitution after alpha-beta-depleted transplantation in children. Molecular barcoding with unique molecular identifiers was used for the TCRbeta library. One entry per CDR3 protein results from TCRdb running MiXCR on the PCR reads. The repertoire holds 500,000 to 650,000 distinct CDR3 sequences, 13% seen once, with approximately 2.1% in the top ten. This CDR3 comprises 16 residues. CDR1 is MDHEN and CDR2 is SYDVKM in the germline V gene. The V gene lost 3 bases and the J gene lost 9 bases, with 21 bases spanning the gap. Regarding the study as a whole: About two months after transplant, alpha-beta T cells reportedly came from several hundred expanded graft clones. Recipient T cells and thymic progenitors that survived were the source of the high TCRbeta diversity seen at day 60 in some patients.

The origin of this receptor is a male patient under 18 who had a stem cell transplant for acute myeloid leukemia, so the T cells may come from the graft donor. Sequencing was performed on PBMCs, mostly from graft donor cells, taken 360 days after TCRalphabeta/CD19-depleted stem cell transplant. J is TRBJ2-1 and V is TRBV28; a possible D gene is TRBD1 (6 bases). CDR3 DNA: TGTGCCAGCAGTTTGATAGGAGAGGCAGGGGCGCCTGAGCAGTTCTTC. Its protein product is CASSLIGEAGAPEQFF.